The next 30 T cell receptor beta chains were all read from a single sample in a study of circulating and synovial CD4+ cells in juvenile arthritis. TCRdb's copy holds only in-frame clones and misses some; the assay was immunoSEQ multiplex PCR. The data show approximately 4,000 clones, 83% seen once. The sample was CD4+ T cells from synovial fluid. The receptors here all came from a human donor with juvenile idiopathic arthritis.

This clone came up once. The rearrangement links TRBV7-2 to TRBJ2-7; perhaps TRBD1 as D (6 bases). The ends were cut back, 6 bases at V and 3 bases at J, with 9 bases in the middle. The germline V gene encodes CDR1 SGHTA and CDR2 FQGNSA. The CDR3 consists of 12 residues. CDR3 loop: CASRSDSYEQYF. CDR3 bases: TGTGCCAGCAGGTCGGACAGCTACGAGCAGTACTTC.

The gene calls are TRBV29-1 and TRBJ2-2; 7 bases are shared with TRBD2. V trimming: 6 bases; J trimming: 7 bases; junction bases outside the gene matches: 11. Germline CDR1 SQVTM, CDR2 ANQGSEA. The CDR3 is made up of 14 amino acids. Here the CDR3 DNA reads TGCAGCGTCAGATCGGGAGGTGGAGGCGGGGAGCTGTTTTTT. Amino acids: CSVRSGGGGGELFF.

The J gene is TRBJ2-4, the V gene TRBV7-9, with D perhaps TRBD1 (5 bases). The V gene lost 1 base and the J gene lost 15 bases, with 13 bases spanning the gap. Germline CDR1 reads SEHNR; CDR2 reads FQNEAQ (reference sequence). There are 12 residues in the CDR3. The DNA of the CDR3 is TGTGCCAGCAGCTTAGAGCGCAGGGCCCTGTACTTC. Translating gives CASSLERRALYF. The complete variable domain, with remaining parts taken from reference TRBV7-9 and TRBJ2-4, reads DTGVSQNPRHKITKRGQNVTFRCDPISEHNRLYWYRQTLGQGPEFLTYFQNEAQLEKSRLLSDRFSAERPKGSFSTLEIQRTEQGDSAMYLCASSLERRALYFGAGTRLSVL.

V gene TRBV2 combines with J gene TRBJ1-5, with D possibly matching TRBD1 (5 bases). Trimming removed 2 bases from V and 6 bases from J, with 14 bases in between. Germline V gene data show CDR1 as SNHLY and CDR2 as FYNNEI. This CDR3 has 15 residues. CDR3 sequence reads: CASSESWGEGQPQHF. CDR3 sequence (DNA): TGTGCCAGCAGTGAATCATGGGGGGAGGGTCAGCCCCAGCATTTT.

The chain links TRBV5-1 to TRBJ2-1; D is perhaps TRBD2 (7 bases). V shed 4 bases and J shed 6 bases, with 20 bases lying between them. This CDR3 contains 16 residues. Germline V lookup: CDR1 SGHRS, CDR2 YFSETQ. The CDR3 sequence: CASSITGGEGGNEQFF. The CDR3 DNA is TGCGCCAGCAGCATTACGGGGGGCGAGGGTGGCAATGAGCAGTTCTTC.

The chain carries TRBV4-1 and TRBJ2-1; TRBD2 aligns across 8 bases. CDR1 and CDR2 (germline): MGHRA, YSYEKL. The CDR3 has 19 residues. V was clipped by 3 bases and J by 4 bases; unmatched bases: 17. CDR3 DNA sequence: TGCGCCAGCAGCCATCTGCGGGGGGTAGTATCGGTCAGATACAATGAGCAGTTCTTC. This sequence encodes CASSHLRGVVSVRYNEQFF.

This sequence joins TRBV5-1 and TRBJ1-5; 8 bases match TRBD1. Trimming at V came to 3 bases and at J to 2 bases, leaving 4 bases not matched to a gene. Germline lookup yields CDR1 SGHRS and CDR2 YFSETQ. The CDR3 contains 15 residues. The CDR3 sequence: CASSSTGGGNQPQHF. The DNA of the CDR3 is TGCGCCAGCAGCTCCACAGGGGGAGGCAATCAGCCCCAGCATTTT.

This clone was seen more than once but under ten times. The J gene is TRBJ1-6, the V gene TRBV16; D is unclear. V was pared by 3 bases and J by 6 bases, with 9 bases between. Germline CDR1 KGHSY, CDR2 FQNENV. The CDR3 extends over 14 amino acids. The CDR3 loop is CASSHTSSNSPLHF. The CDR3 DNA reads as TGTGCCAGCAGCCATACATCTTCTAATTCACCCCTCCACTTT.

This clone was detected a few times. The V and J genes are TRBV5-5 and TRBJ1-4; 8 positions match TRBD1. The CDR3 sequence is 15 residues long. Germline values: CDR1 SGHKS, CDR2 YYEKEE (reference sequence). After removal of 4 bases from V and 8 bases from J, the junction contained 10 bases not matched to a gene. The CDR3 protein is CASSEPDRVREKLFF. The CDR3 DNA follows: TGTGCCAGCAGCGAACCGGACAGGGTGAGGGAAAAACTGTTTTTT.

V gene TRBV25-1 combines with J gene TRBJ1-6; D is perhaps TRBD1 (5 bases). The CDR3 covers 15 residues. V dropped 1 base and J dropped 7 bases, with 11 bases sitting between them. The germline gives CDR1 MGHDK, CDR2 SYGVNS. In nucleotides, the CDR3 is TGTGCCAGCAGTGAATCCCGGGGGAAGAATTCACCCCTCCACTTT. This sequence encodes CASSESRGKNSPLHF. Variable domain in full (rest from reference TRBV25-1 and TRBJ1-6): EADIYQTPRYLVIGTGKKITLECSQTMGHDKMYWYQQDPGMELHLIHYSYGVNSTEKGDLSSESTVSRIRTEHFPLTLESARPSHTSQYLCASSESRGKNSPLHFGNGTRLTVT.

The genes are TRBV19 and TRBJ1-2, with D perhaps matching TRBD1 (6 bases). Germline lookup yields CDR1 LNHDA and CDR2 SQIVND (reference sequence). V shed 5 bases and J shed 8 bases, with 18 bases lying between them. The length of the CDR3 is 14 residues. As DNA, the CDR3 is TGTGCCAGTAGTCCATACAATGGGGACAACGGCTACACCTTC. It codes for CASSPYNGDNGYTF.

The chain joins TRBV10-3 to TRBJ2-3; TRBD2 matches at 9 bases. CDR1 ENHRY and CDR2 SYGVKD come from the germline V gene. The CDR3 runs to 17 residues. Trimming cost V 6 bases and J 1 base; bases outside gene matches: 11. In DNA, the CDR3 is TGTGCCATCAGGTCCCAGGGATGGACTAGCGGCACAGATACGCAGTATTTT. Translating gives CAIRSQGWTSGTDTQYF.

The V call is TRBV28, the J call TRBJ2-1; 10 bases agree with TRBD2. The J segment lost 13 bases and the V segment lost 6 bases, leaving 9 bases of the junction unmatched. This CDR3 has 13 residues. Germline assignment: CDR1 MDHEN and CDR2 SYDVKM. CDR3 residues: CASSLTSSGSQFF. The CDR3 DNA is TGTGCCAGCAGCCTAACCTCTAGCGGGAGCCAGTTCTTC.

J is TRBJ1-5 and V is TRBV4-1; D possibly corresponds to TRBD1 (5 bases). This CDR3 region has 14 residues. The V gene lost 6 bases and the J gene lost 3 bases, with 12 bases spanning the gap. Germline CDR1 reads MGHRA; CDR2 reads YSYEKL. This CDR3 reads CASRPAGINQPQHF. The CDR3, as DNA: TGCGCCAGCAGGCCGGCAGGGATCAATCAGCCCCAGCATTTT.

The rearrangement joins TRBV5-1 to TRBJ2-5, with 7 bases aligning to TRBD2. Germline assignment: CDR1 SGHRS and CDR2 YFSETQ. The CDR3 consists of 16 residues. Trimming at V came to 1 base and at J to 5 bases, leaving 11 bases not matched to a gene. CDR3 DNA: TGCGCCAGCAGCTTGCGTCCGATGGGGGGGGTGGAGACCCAGTACTTC. Translating gives CASSLRPMGGVETQYF.

The chain couples TRBV5-4 to TRBJ2-7; D gene unclear. Germline lookup yields CDR1 SGHNT and CDR2 YYREEE (reference sequence). Trimming pared 0 bases from V and 3 bases from J, leaving 13 bases between. The CDR3 extends over 15 amino acids. CDR3 coding DNA: TGTGCCAGCAGCTTGGACAGTCCCCCGAACTACGAGCAGTACTTC. This translates into CASSLDSPPNYEQYF.

In regard to this clone: One end of the junction fails to match germline, which may point to a read error. The same CDR3 arises from other DNA sequences in this sample as well. The DNA of the CDR3 is TGCGCCAGCAGCTTGGAAGGGACAGGTACCTATAATTCCCCCCTCCACTTT. It codes for CASSLEGTGTYNSPLHF. V gene TRBV5-1 combines with J gene TRBJ1-6; 8 bases align to TRBD1. The CDR3 has 17 residues. The V gene's germline CDR1 is SGHRS and CDR2 YFSETQ.

The V and J genes are TRBV18 and TRBJ2-1; 9 bases map to TRBD1. This CDR3 region has 15 residues. Germline loops: CDR1 KGHSH, CDR2 LQKENI. The junction had 1 base not matched to a gene; V was cut back by 0 bases and J by 4 bases. The CDR3 is CASSPPGTGYNEQFF. In DNA, the CDR3 is TGTGCCAGCTCACCACCGGGGACAGGGTACAATGAGCAGTTCTTC.

The chain employs TRBV7-8 and TRBJ1-2; TRBD1 matches 7 bases. The germline V gene has CDR1 SGHVS and CDR2 FQNEAQ. The V and J ends lost 5 bases and 9 bases, in that order; junction bases with no gene match: 9. This CDR3 spans 13 amino acids. The CDR3 region has the DNA TGTGCCAGCAGCCCCCCCGACAGGGACAGCTACACCTTC. It is translated as CASSPPDRDSYTF.

CDR3: CASKQSLISGGFIGGQETQYF. DNA of the CDR3: TGTGCCAGCAAGCAGTCACTCATTAGCGGGGGGTTTATCGGAGGGCAAGAGACCCAGTACTTC. The chain has TRBV21-1 and TRBJ2-5; no DNA check was done on the table's D call, TRBD2. TRBV21-1 is given as a pseudogene. This CDR3 has 21 amino acids.

The chain couples TRBV6-1 to TRBJ2-5; 8 nucleotides line up with TRBD1. The germline V gene encodes CDR1 MNHNS and CDR2 SASEGT. The CDR3 extends over 14 amino acids. The trim removed 6 bases at V and 5 bases at J, leaving 8 bases unmatched. In DNA, the CDR3 is TGTGCCAGCAGCTTCGACAGGGGCAAGGAGACCCAGTACTTC. This sequence encodes CASSFDRGKETQYF.

This chain connects TRBV19 to TRBJ2-5, with TRBD2 matching over 10 bases. The CDR3 is 15 residues long. Trimming removed 5 bases from V and 2 bases from J; junction bases left unmatched: 5. Germline V gene data show CDR1 as LNHDA and CDR2 as SQIVND (reference sequence). In DNA form, the CDR3 reads TGTGCCAGTAGTCTACTAGCGGGGAAGCAAGAGACCCAGTACTTC. This gives the protein CASSLLAGKQETQYF.

Remarks on this clone: The junction departs from the called germline gene at one end, perhaps through a read error. The sample contains more than one DNA sequence encoding this CDR3. This chain links TRBV27 with TRBJ1-6; D may be TRBD1 (5 bases). Germline CDR1 MNHEY, CDR2 SMNVEV (reference sequence). The CDR3 has 18 amino acids. CDR3 sequence: CASSFARGPGLKNSPLHF. The CDR3 nucleotides are TGTGCCAGCAGTTTCGCAAGGGGACCGGGACTGAAAAATTCCCCCCTCCACTTT.

This clone was seen a handful of times. The chain couples TRBV13 to TRBJ2-1, with D perhaps matching TRBD1 (5 bases). Germline CDR1 is PRHDT and CDR2 is FYEKMQ (reference sequence). V lost 3 bases and J 8 bases, leaving 14 bases between the germline ends. This CDR3 is 14 amino acids long. The CDR3 nucleotides are TGTGCCAGCAGCTTCCCGACCCTAGGGGATGAGCAGTTCTTC. This sequence encodes CASSFPTLGDEQFF.

This sequence joins TRBV7-6 and TRBJ1-5; D uncertain. This CDR3 spans 13 amino acids. Germline V CDR1 and CDR2: SGHVS, FNYEAQ. V lost 2 bases and J 7 bases, leaving 9 bases between the germline ends. CDR3 DNA sequence: TGTGCCAGCAGCTTAAATTTAGAACAGCCCCAGCATTTT. This translates into CASSLNLEQPQHF. The complete variable domain, with remaining parts taken from reference TRBV7-6 and TRBJ1-5, reads GAGVSQSPRYKVTKRGQDVALRCDPISGHVSLYWYRQALGQGPEFLTYFNYEAQQDKSGLPNDRFSAERPEGSISTLTIQRTEQRDSAMYRCASSLNLEQPQHFGDGTRLSIL.

This clone is a singleton in its sample. The rearrangement joins TRBV7-2 to TRBJ2-1; tentative D call: TRBD2 (6 bases). Per germline, CDR1 SGHTA and CDR2 FQGNSA. V was shortened by 3 bases and J by 4 bases, with 16 bases between the two germline ends. CDR3 length equals 16 residues. In DNA form, the CDR3 reads TGTGCCAGCAGCTTGCGCCCGCTAGCGCATTACAATGAGCAGTTCTTC. Protein: CASSLRPLAHYNEQFF.

The chain combines TRBV5-1 with TRBJ2-1, with 9 nucleotides matching TRBD1. CDR3 length: 15 residues. J lost 8 bases, V lost 1 base, and 7 bases had no gene match. CDR1 SGHRS and CDR2 YFSETQ come from the germline V gene. CDR3 DNA sequence: TGCGCCAGCAGCTTGCAACAGGGGGCGCGAGATGAGCAGTTCTTC. This sequence encodes CASSLQQGARDEQFF.

The chain couples TRBV28 to TRBJ2-1; D remains unclear. Germline V gene lookup returns CDR1 MDHEN and CDR2 SYDVKM. The CDR3 is 14 residues long. Trimming took off 3 bases at V and 8 bases at J, with 14 bases between the two ends. The CDR3 region has the DNA TGTGCCAGCAGTTTCCTAGTCCGTACCCATGAGCAGTTCTTC. It is translated as CASSFLVRTHEQFF.

V usage is TRBV13 and J usage is TRBJ2-7; 12 positions match TRBD2. The CDR3 loop spans 16 amino acids. J lost 7 bases, V lost 2 bases, and 9 bases had no gene match. Germline V gene lookup returns CDR1 PRHDT and CDR2 FYEKMQ (reference sequence). The CDR3 bases are TGTGCCAGCAGCTTAAGGCTAGCGGGGGGGAAGAGAGAGCAGTACTTC. Protein product: CASSLRLAGGKREQYF. The whole variable domain, remainder taken from reference TRBV13 and TRBJ2-7, is AAGVIQSPRHLIKEKRETATLKCYPIPRHDTVYWYQQGPGQDPQFLISFYEKMQSDKGSIPDRFSAQQFSDYHSELNMSSLELGDSALYFCASSLRLAGGKREQYFGPGTRLTVT.

The chain recombines TRBV5-5 with TRBJ2-7; 7 bases are shared with TRBD2. Trimming took 0 bases from V and 3 from J; bases not matched to a gene: 6. Germline V gene lookup returns CDR1 SGHKS and CDR2 YYEKEE (reference sequence). CDR3 length equals 15 residues. DNA for the CDR3: TGTGCCAGCAGCTTGGAAGCTAGCGGTTACTACGAGCAGTACTTC. Amino acids: CASSLEASGYYEQYF.